This section outlines one TCR beta chain sequence together with its context. The data were obtained in a study of blood T cell repertoires in COVID-19. Germline V CDR1 and CDR2: LGHNA, YNFKEQ. J lost 4 bases, V lost 3 bases, and 2 bases had no gene match. This CDR3 has 14 residues. Source study methods: Nucleated cell counts were estimated from reference gene primer amplification. The data were produced by immunoSEQ multiplex PCR, yet TCRdb's version contains in-frame clones alone and is incomplete. The V and J calls and clone size come from that table; D and trimming were worked out from the DNA. Among about 230,000 clones listed, less than 90% were seen once.

Sequencing was carried out using peripheral blood. This receptor was obtained from a woman aged 70-85 years with active or convalescent COVID-19. V and J are TRBV4-2 and TRBJ2-2; 7 bases line up with TRBD2. In nucleotides, the CDR3 is TGTGCCAGCAGCCAGACTAGCATCACCGGGGAGCTGTTTTTT. This encodes CASSQTSITGELFF.